These 24 T cell receptor beta chains were sequenced from one sample in a study of shared clonotypes between healthy human individuals. Produced via immunoSEQ multiplex PCR; TCRdb's table is partial and in-frame only. This table has about 480,000 clones, 79% appearing once. The sample was PBMCs. The receptors here all came from a middle-aged woman in good health. Some clones in this sample may be carry-over from other donors' samples.

The rearrangement uses TRBV6-6 and TRBJ1-5; tentatively, D is TRBD1 (5 bases). Trimming cost V 2 bases and J 5 bases, with 16 bases left between them. The CDR3 length is 16 residues. Looked up from germline, CDR1 is MNHNY and CDR2 is SVGAGI (reference sequence). In DNA form, the CDR3 reads TGTGCCAGCAGTTACGCGCCAGGGAGGGTTGATCAGCCCCAGCATTTT. It translates to CASSYAPGRVDQPQHF.

The chain is built from TRBV29-1 and TRBJ1-1, with 7 bases aligning to TRBD1. Germline loops: CDR1 SQVTM, CDR2 ANQGSEA. V lost 7 bases and J lost 1; bases outside the gene matches: 3. This CDR3 has 12 residues. The CDR3 DNA sequence: TGCAGCGATAGGGGGCAGAACACTGAAGCTTTCTTT. It specifies CSDRGQNTEAFF.

Written as DNA, the CDR3 is TGTGCCAGCAAGCGGATTACATACGAGCAGTACTTC. It translates to CASKRITYEQYF. This chain uses TRBV2 with TRBJ2-7; D may be TRBD2 (5 bases). The CDR3 has 12 amino acids. Deletions cut 7 bases from V and 4 bases from J, with 11 bases between. The germline V gene encodes CDR1 SNHLY and CDR2 FYNNEI.

This chain links TRBV29-1 with TRBJ2-5; possible D gene TRBD1, 6 bases. The DNA end is more similar to TRBJ2-7, so the J call may be wrong. This CDR3 comprises 13 residues. Germline V gene lookup returns CDR1 SQVTM and CDR2 ANQGSEA. CDR3 sequence reads: CSVGGQGSYEQYF. CDR3 sequence (DNA): TGCAGCGTTGGGGGACAAGGGAGCTACGAGCAGTACTTC.

This clone was counted many times. V is TRBV28 and J is TRBJ1-2; perhaps TRBD1 as D (5 bases). The ends were cut back, 10 bases at V and 3 bases at J, with 12 bases in the middle. Germline loops: CDR1 MDHEN, CDR2 SYDVKM. The CDR3 has 12 amino acids. The CDR3 DNA follows: TGTGCCATCCGGGGGGGGGACTATGGCTACACCTTC. This translates into CAIRGGDYGYTF.

This chain joins TRBV5-1 and TRBJ2-5; D is unresolved. CDR1 is SGHRS, CDR2 YFSETQ, per germline. Deletions cut 2 bases from V and 1 base from J, with 6 bases between. CDR3 length equals 13 residues. DNA of the CDR3: TGCGCCAGCAGCTTTACACCCCAAGAGACCCAGTACTTC. Its protein is CASSFTPQETQYF.

In its sample, this clone was seen a few times. This chain connects TRBV2 to TRBJ2-5, with 8 bases aligning to TRBD1. This CDR3 has 14 amino acids. Germline V CDR1 and CDR2: SNHLY, FYNNEI. V lost 6 bases and J lost 5; bases outside the gene matches: 8. The CDR3 here is CASSRTGITETQYF. The CDR3 DNA reads TGTGCCAGCAGCCGGACAGGGATCACGGAGACCCAGTACTTC.

V gene TRBV28 combines with J gene TRBJ1-2; D is unclear. Germline V CDR1 and CDR2: MDHEN, SYDVKM. Between the trimmed V and J ends, which lost 1 base and 4 bases, there was a span of 13 bases. The length of the CDR3 is 15 residues. The CDR3, as DNA: TGTGCCAGCAGTTTATCAGGAATTGGTCGCTATGGCTACACCTTC. Its protein is CASSLSGIGRYGYTF.

This chain links TRBV30 with TRBJ2-3; D is possibly TRBD2 (5 bases). This CDR3 comprises 16 residues. V lost 4 bases and J 0 bases, leaving 17 bases between the germline ends. Germline V lookup: CDR1 GTSNPN, CDR2 SVGIG (reference sequence). This chain's CDR3 is CAWTWGADRSTDTQYF. DNA for the CDR3: TGTGCCTGGACTTGGGGAGCAGACCGTAGCACAGATACGCAGTATTTT. The entire variable domain, with the rest obtained from reference TRBV30 and TRBJ2-3, is as follows: SQTIHQWPATLVQPVGSPLSLECTVEGTSNPNLYWYRQAAGRGLQLLFYSVGIGQISSEVPQNLSASRPQDRQFILSSKKLLLSDSGFYLCAWTWGADRSTDTQYFGPGTRLTVL.

The chain carries TRBV10-2 and TRBJ2-2, with a weak D call TRBD2 (5 bases). This CDR3 region has 14 residues. CDR1 is WSHSY and CDR2 is SAAADI in the germline V gene. Trimming removed 6 bases at V and 5 bases at J, with 13 bases between. This chain's CDR3 is CASREVLVTGELFF. The CDR3 coding sequence is TGCGCCAGCAGAGAAGTACTAGTGACCGGGGAGCTGTTTTTT.

The chain couples TRBV4-2 to TRBJ2-7; tentatively, D is TRBD1 (5 bases). CDR1 is LGHNA and CDR2 is YNFKEQ in the germline V gene. V shed 0 bases and J shed 4 bases, with 16 bases lying between them. The CDR3 is 16 amino acids. CDR3 amino acids: CASSQEGGDRVYEQYF. The CDR3 bases are TGTGCCAGCAGCCAAGAAGGCGGAGACAGAGTATACGAGCAGTACTTC.

This clone came up once. The gene calls are TRBV5-4 and TRBJ2-5; D possibly corresponds to TRBD1 (7 bases). CDR1 is SGHNT, CDR2 YYREEE, per germline (reference sequence). Trimming took off 1 base at V and 4 bases at J, with 11 bases between the two ends. There are 14 residues in the CDR3. DNA of the CDR3: TGTGCCAGCAGCTTGTCGCAGGGGGGAGAGACCCAGTACTTC. It encodes CASSLSQGGETQYF.

The chain uses TRBV23-1 and TRBJ1-4; the match to TRBD1 covers 9 bases. TRBV23-1 is known as an ORF, though its function is uncertain. The CDR3 consists of 20 residues. Trimming removed 3 bases from V and 0 bases from J; junction bases left unmatched: 14. The CDR3 spells CASSQPPGQGESATNEKLFF. In DNA, the CDR3 is TGCGCCAGCAGTCAGCCTCCGGGACAGGGTGAATCTGCAACTAATGAAAAACTGTTTTTT.

The gene calls are TRBV27 and TRBJ2-6; D is undetermined. The germline gives CDR1 MNHEY, CDR2 SMNVEV (reference sequence). This CDR3 region has 14 residues. V lost 3 bases and J lost 9, with 12 bases in between. The CDR3 here is CASSFSARLNVLTF. The CDR3 nucleotides read TGTGCCAGCAGTTTTTCGGCCCGTCTCAACGTCCTGACTTTC.

This clone was found many times. This sequence joins TRBV18 and TRBJ2-5; D remains ambiguous. The V end lost 2 bases, the J end lost 9 bases, and 16 bases lay between the germline ends. Germline CDR1 reads KGHSH; CDR2 reads LQKENI. CDR3 length: 14 residues. As DNA, the CDR3 is TGTGCCAGCTCACCAGGGCCCAACCCTTCAGCCCAGTACTTC. It translates to CASSPGPNPSAQYF.

This clone was counted a few times. The DNA of the CDR3 is TGTGCCAGCAGGGAGACCGGACTGCAAAGGCGGGAGCAGTACTTC. Its protein is CASRETGLQRREQYF. The V and J genes are TRBV6-1 and TRBJ2-7; tentative D call: TRBD2 (5 bases). This CDR3 spans 15 amino acids. V lost 6 bases and J 7 bases, leaving 22 bases between the germline ends. Germline CDR1 reads MNHNS; CDR2 reads SASEGT.

CDR3: CASSLPSRGHGYTF. The CDR3 coding sequence is TGTGCCAGCAGTTTACCCTCGAGGGGTCATGGCTACACCTTC. The chain couples TRBV28 to TRBJ1-2; D might be TRBD1 (5 bases). The CDR3 has 14 residues. The V and J ends lost 2 bases and 6 bases respectively, with 13 bases between them. Per germline, CDR1 MDHEN and CDR2 SYDVKM.

This chain links TRBV11-2 with TRBJ2-7; D may be TRBD1 or TRBD2 (6 bases each). The germline V and J ends were trimmed by 5 bases and 7 bases, with 21 bases remaining between them. The CDR3 is made up of 15 amino acids. Germline CDR1 reads SGHAT; CDR2 reads FQNNGV. In DNA, the CDR3 is TGTGCCAGCAGCCCCATGAGAAGGGGGGCTGGAGAGCAGTACTTC. Its translation is CASSPMRRGAGEQYF.

The V gene is TRBV9, the J gene TRBJ1-2, with D hard to call. From germline, CDR1 is SGDLS and CDR2 YYNGEE. With 1 base removed from V and 3 bases from J, the gap between germline ends came to 10 bases. This CDR3 region has 14 residues. This chain's CDR3 is CASSVSREDYGYTF. The CDR3 nucleotides read TGTGCCAGCAGCGTATCCCGGGAAGACTATGGCTACACCTTC.

The chain carries TRBV20-1 and TRBJ2-7; 7 positions agree with TRBD1. This CDR3 comprises 11 residues. The germline CDR1 and CDR2 sequences are DFQATT and SNEGSKA (reference sequence). V gave up 7 bases and J gave up 2 bases; unmatched junction bases: 2. CDR3 amino acids: CSGQGAYEQYF. The CDR3 bases are TGCAGTGGACAGGGAGCCTACGAGCAGTACTTC.

The chain recombines TRBV5-4 with TRBJ2-7, with 7 bases lining up with TRBD2. The CDR3 runs to 16 residues. From germline, CDR1 is SGHNT and CDR2 YYREEE (reference sequence). Unmatched junction bases numbered 10, after V lost 3 bases and J lost 1 base. The CDR3 here is CASSSQAGLLSYEQYF. The CDR3 DNA follows: TGTGCCAGCAGCTCACAAGCGGGACTCCTTTCCTACGAGCAGTACTTC.

This chain uses TRBV28 with TRBJ2-7; D is perhaps TRBD1 (6 bases). Germline lookup yields CDR1 MDHEN and CDR2 SYDVKM. The V and J ends lost 6 bases and 2 bases respectively, with 17 bases between them. The CDR3 extends over 15 amino acids. The CDR3 region is CASSPPETGPYEQYF. Here the CDR3 DNA reads TGTGCCAGCAGCCCTCCCGAGACAGGCCCCTACGAGCAGTACTTC.

A single count supports this clone. The genes are TRBV5-4 and TRBJ2-1; TRBD2 aligns across 7 bases. CDR3 size: 15 residues. With 3 bases clipped from V and 0 bases from J, the junction kept 3 bases outside the gene matches. CDR1 is SGHNT, CDR2 YYREEE, per germline (reference sequence). Written as DNA, the CDR3 is TGTGCCAGCAGCTCCCCTAGCGGCTCCTACAATGAGCAGTTCTTC. Translation: CASSSPSGSYNEQFF.

V is TRBV7-2 and J is TRBJ2-5; 10 bases align to TRBD2. The CDR3 has 14 residues. V shed 4 bases and J 5 bases; nucleotides not matched to a gene: 4. CDR1 and CDR2 from the germline V gene are SGHTA and FQGNSA. The CDR3: CASSSSGRGETQYF. The CDR3 bases are TGTGCCAGCAGCTCTAGCGGGAGAGGGGAGACCCAGTACTTC. The full variable domain, with the rest looked up from reference TRBV7-2 and TRBJ2-5, is GAGVSQSPSNKVTEKGKDVELRCDPISGHTALYWYRQSLGQGLEFLIYFQGNSAPDKSGLPSDRFSAERTGGSVSTLTIQRTQQEDSAVYLCASSSSGRGETQYFGPGTRLLVL.